These 3 T cell receptor beta chains were sequenced from one sample in a study of cytomegalovirus exposure and HLA in healthy donors. It was with 60 Vbeta and 13 Jbeta primers that the PCR ran. Assay: immunoSEQ multiplex PCR; the TCRdb copy retains only in-frame clones and omits some. The profile shows around 120,000 clones, 60% to 80% of them singletons. The specimen sequenced was PBMCs. These receptors were collected from a man between 45 and 60 years old in good health and CMV-seropositive.

The rearrangement uses TRBV5-5 and TRBJ2-5; the match to TRBD2 covers 12 bases. From germline, CDR1 is SGHKS and CDR2 YYEKEE (reference sequence). After removal of 2 bases from V and 4 bases from J, the junction contained 9 bases not matched to a gene. CDR3 length: 17 amino acids. The CDR3 loop reads CASSLLAGGVSGETQYF. The CDR3 DNA follows: TGTGCCAGCAGCTTACTAGCGGGGGGCGTTTCGGGAGAGACCCAGTACTTC.

This clone was seen more than once but under ten times. The chain employs TRBV5-6 and TRBJ1-2; 9 nucleotides match TRBD1. Germline-derived CDR1 and CDR2 are SGHDT and YYEEEE. The V and J ends lost 2 bases and 2 bases, in that order; junction bases with no gene match: 4. The CDR3 length is 15 residues. The CDR3 is CASSFRDRENYGYTF. CDR3 DNA sequence: TGTGCCAGCAGCTTCCGGGACAGGGAGAACTATGGCTACACCTTC.

Concerning this clone: This sample also contains other DNA sequences that code for the same CDR3. The V gene is TRBV6-1, the J gene TRBJ2-7; 7 positions agree with TRBD1. Unmatched junction bases numbered 3, after V lost 1 base and J lost 3 bases. This CDR3 comprises 14 residues. CDR1 MNHNS and CDR2 SASEGT come from the germline V gene. The CDR3 coding sequence is TGTGCCAGCAGTGAAGGACAGGGTCTCTACGAGCAGTACTTC. It specifies CASSEGQGLYEQYF.